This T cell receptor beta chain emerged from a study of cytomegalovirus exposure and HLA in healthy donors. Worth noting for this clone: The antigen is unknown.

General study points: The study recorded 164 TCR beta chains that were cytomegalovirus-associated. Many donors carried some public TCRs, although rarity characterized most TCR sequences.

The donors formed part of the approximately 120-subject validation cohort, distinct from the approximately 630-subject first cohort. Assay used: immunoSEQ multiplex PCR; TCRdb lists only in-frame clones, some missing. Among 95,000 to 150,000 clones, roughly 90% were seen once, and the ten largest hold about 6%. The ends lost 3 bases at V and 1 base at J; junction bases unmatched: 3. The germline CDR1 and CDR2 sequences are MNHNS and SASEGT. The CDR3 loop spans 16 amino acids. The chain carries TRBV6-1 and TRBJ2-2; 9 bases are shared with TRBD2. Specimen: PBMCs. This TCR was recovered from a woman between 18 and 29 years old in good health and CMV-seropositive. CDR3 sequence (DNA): TGTGCCAGCAGTGACGGGACTAGCAGGAACACCGGGGAGCTGTTTTTT. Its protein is CASSDGTSRNTGELFF.